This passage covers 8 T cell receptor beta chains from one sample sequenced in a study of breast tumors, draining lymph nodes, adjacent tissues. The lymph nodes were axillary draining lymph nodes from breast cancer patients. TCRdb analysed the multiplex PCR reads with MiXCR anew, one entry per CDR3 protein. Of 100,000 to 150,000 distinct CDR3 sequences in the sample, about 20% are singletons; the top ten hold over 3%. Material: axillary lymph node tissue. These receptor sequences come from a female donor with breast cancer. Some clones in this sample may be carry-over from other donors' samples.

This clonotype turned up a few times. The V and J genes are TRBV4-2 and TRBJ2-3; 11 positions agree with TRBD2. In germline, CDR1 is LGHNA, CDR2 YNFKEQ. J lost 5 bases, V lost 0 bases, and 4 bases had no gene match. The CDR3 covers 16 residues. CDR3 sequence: CASSQDFGTSGDTQYF. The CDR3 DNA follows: TGTGCCAGCAGCCAAGACTTCGGGACTAGCGGAGATACGCAGTATTTT.

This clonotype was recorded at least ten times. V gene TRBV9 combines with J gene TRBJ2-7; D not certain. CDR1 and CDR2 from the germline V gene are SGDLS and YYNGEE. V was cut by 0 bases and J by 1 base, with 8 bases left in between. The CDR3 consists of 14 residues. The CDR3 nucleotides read TGTGCCAGCAGCGTAGGAGGAGTTTCCTACGAGCAGTACTTC. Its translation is CASSVGGVSYEQYF.

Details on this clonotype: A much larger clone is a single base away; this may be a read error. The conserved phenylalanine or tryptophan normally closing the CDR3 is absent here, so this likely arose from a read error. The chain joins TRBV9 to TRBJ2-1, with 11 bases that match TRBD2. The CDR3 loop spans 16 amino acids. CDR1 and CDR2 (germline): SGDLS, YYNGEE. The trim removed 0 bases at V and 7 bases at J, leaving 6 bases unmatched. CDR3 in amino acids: CASSVALSGGENEQFL. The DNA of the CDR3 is TGTGCCAGCAGCGTAGCTCTTAGCGGGGGGGAGAATGAGCAGTTCCTC.

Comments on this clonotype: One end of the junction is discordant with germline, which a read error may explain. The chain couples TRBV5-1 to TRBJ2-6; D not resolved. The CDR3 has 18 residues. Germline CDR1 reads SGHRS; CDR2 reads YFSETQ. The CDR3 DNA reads TGCGCTAGCAGGTTATATCAGGTAAAGTACTCTGGGGCCAACGTCCTGACTTTC. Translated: CASRLYQVKYSGANVLTF. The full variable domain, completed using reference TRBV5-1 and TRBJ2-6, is KAGVTQTPRYLIKTRGQQVTLSCSPISGHRSVSWYQQTPGQGLQFLFEYFSETQRNKGNFPGRFSGRQFSNSRSEMNVSTLELGDSALYLCASRLYQVKYSGANVLTFGAGSRLTVL.

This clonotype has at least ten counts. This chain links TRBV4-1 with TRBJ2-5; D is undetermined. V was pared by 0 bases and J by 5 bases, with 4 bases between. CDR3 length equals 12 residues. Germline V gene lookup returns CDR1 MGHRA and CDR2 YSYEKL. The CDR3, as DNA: TGCGCCAGCAGCCAAGATACGGAGACCCAGTACTTC. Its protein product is CASSQDTETQYF.

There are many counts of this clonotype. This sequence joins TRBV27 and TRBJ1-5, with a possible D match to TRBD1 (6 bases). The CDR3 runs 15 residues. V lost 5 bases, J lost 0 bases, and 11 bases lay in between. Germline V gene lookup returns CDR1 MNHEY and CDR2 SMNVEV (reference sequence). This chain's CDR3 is CASSHRVSSNQPQHF. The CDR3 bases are TGTGCCAGCAGTCACAGGGTGTCTAGCAATCAGCCCCAGCATTTT.

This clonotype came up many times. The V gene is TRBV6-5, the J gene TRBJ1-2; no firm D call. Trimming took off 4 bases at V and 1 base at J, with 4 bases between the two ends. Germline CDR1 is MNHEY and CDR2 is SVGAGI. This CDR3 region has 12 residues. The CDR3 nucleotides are TGTGCCAGCAGTTCCATTAACTATGGCTACACCTTC. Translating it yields CASSSINYGYTF.

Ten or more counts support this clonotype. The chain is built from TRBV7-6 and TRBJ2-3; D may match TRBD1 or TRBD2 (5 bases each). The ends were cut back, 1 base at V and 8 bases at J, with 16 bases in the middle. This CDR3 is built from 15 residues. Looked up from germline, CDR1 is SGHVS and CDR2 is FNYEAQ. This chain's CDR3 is CASSLGGAPGVTQYF. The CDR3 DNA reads TGTGCCAGCAGCTTAGGAGGGGCCCCCGGAGTTACGCAGTATTTT.